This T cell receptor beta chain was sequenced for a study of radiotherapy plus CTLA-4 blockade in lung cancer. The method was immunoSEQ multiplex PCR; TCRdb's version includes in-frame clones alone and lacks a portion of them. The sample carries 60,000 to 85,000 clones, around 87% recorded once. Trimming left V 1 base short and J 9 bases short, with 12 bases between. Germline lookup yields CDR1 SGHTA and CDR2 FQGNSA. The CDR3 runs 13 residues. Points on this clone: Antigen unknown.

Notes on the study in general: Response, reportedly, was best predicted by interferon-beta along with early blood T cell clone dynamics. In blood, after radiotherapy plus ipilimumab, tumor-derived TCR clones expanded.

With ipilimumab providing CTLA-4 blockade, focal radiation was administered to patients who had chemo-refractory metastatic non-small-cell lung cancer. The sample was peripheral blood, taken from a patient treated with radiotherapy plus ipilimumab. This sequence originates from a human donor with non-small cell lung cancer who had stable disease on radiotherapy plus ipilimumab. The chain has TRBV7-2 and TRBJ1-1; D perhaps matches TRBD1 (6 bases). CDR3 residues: CASSLGQAQKAFF. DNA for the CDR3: TGTGCCAGCAGCTTAGGACAGGCCCAAAAAGCTTTCTTT.